The source of this TCR beta chain is a study of siplizumab effects on memory and regulatory T cells (dated by TCRdb to about 2019). Background for the entire study: The study examined how the anti-CD2 antibody siplizumab affects alloreactive T-cell subsets in allogeneic mixed lymphocyte reactions built from human PBMCs. Broad study findings and their caveats: Siplizumab significantly lowered the cumulative frequency of alloreactive sequences that could be traced to unstimulated CD4+ memory T cells. The suppressive function of proliferating Tregs from siplizumab cultures was not functionally confirmed. About 80-97% of proliferating CD4+ or CD8+ clones could not be given a naive or memory phenotype. Greater diversity appeared to be present in unstimulated naive T cells than in memory T cells, and a substantial contribution to the alloresponse seemed to be made by naive cells. Among mappable alloreactive CD4+ clones, an average Treg-derived fraction of 68.8% was observed with siplizumab, compared with roughly 28% in control reactions. Because sequences below about 10^-5 frequency were poorly captured, only a minor fraction of alloreactive clones could be mapped to unstimulated subsets.

Per the germline V gene, MGHRA is the CDR1 and YSYEKL is the CDR2. V is shortened by 0 bases, J by 8 bases, and the region joining them spans 8 bases. The CDR3 has 13 amino acids, counting the end cysteine and phenylalanine. Here the CDR3 DNA is all that survives: 39 bases in frame from base 1. A word on this clone: What this receptor recognizes is not known. There are no base qualities to consult, and no much larger clone falls within one base.

Sorted unstimulated T cells, along with proliferating T cells recovered from mixed lymphocyte reactions, underwent TCRbeta CDR3 sequencing. Fresh whole blood from approximately 11 HLA-typed healthy donors served as the source for isolating PBMCs. Receptor amplification or capture employed the immunoSEQ multiplex PCR assay. Roughly 10^5 TCR templates per sample were assayed on the deep sequencing platform. Genomic DNA extracted from sorted T cells was used for TCRbeta CDR3 sequencing. From the authors' description of their analysis: The R programming language was used for clonal analysis of the TCRbeta CDR3 data. Alloreactive CD4+ and CD8+ clones were defined by comparing unstimulated samples with post-reaction CFSE-low samples. Regulatory or non-regulatory origin was assigned to alloreactive CD4+ clones by matching of sequences to sorted unstimulated Treg and non-Treg repertoires. Here the immuneACCESS table is served through TCRdb, limited to in-frame sequences with V and J called. Missing clones are a known gap in these copies; in checked studies unresolved V genes cover under half, and the rest lacks a known reason. The V and J calls and the clone size are those of that table, but D and trimming were determined from the DNA. In this sample the table shows 100,000 or so clones, 80% to 95% of which occur a single time. The ten largest account for approximately 2.7% of the sample.

The sequence is built from TRBV4-1 and TRBJ2-1; TRBD2 is a possible D gene, resting on 5 matching bases. This clonotype was sampled from a human donor in good health. Some clones in this sample may be carry-over from other donors' samples. Specimen: CD4+ T cells sorted from blood. CDR3 sequence: CASSQDGGHEQFF. The DNA is TGCGCCAGCAGCCAAGATGGAGGTCATGAGCAGTTCTTC.